The clone carrying this T cell receptor beta chain was counted a few times. Its target is unknown. Trimming stripped 0 bases from V and 7 bases from J, with 11 bases between. Germline values: CDR1 SGDLS, CDR2 YYNGEE. CDR3 length equals 15 residues. The authors sorted CD4+ naive, central memory, regulatory and stem cell-like memory cells via CD45RO/CCR7/CD25/CD127/CD95/CD27. Expressed TCRB transcripts were sequenced because the entire RNA isolate underwent reverse transcription. The table came from immunoSEQ multiplex PCR; TCRdb's copy has only in-frame clones and leaves some out. The data hold around 290,000 clones, with under 8.5% observed a single time. This record belongs to a study of beta chain features in type 1 diabetes. Study-level background: Patients looked much like healthy donors when it came to age, gender and cell yields. Investigators examined 107,917,701 sorted cells across all samples. Study results and caveats: Among patients, naive, central memory and Treg TCRB repertoires appeared more similar than among healthy donors.

What was sequenced was central memory CD4+ T cells from blood. This chain joins TRBV9 and TRBJ1-6; D call uncertain. The receptor comes from a woman younger than 35 in good health. The chain's CDR3 is CASSVDPAANSPLHF. The CDR3 DNA reads TGTGCCAGCAGCGTAGATCCAGCGGCGAATTCACCCCTCCACTTT.